This T cell receptor beta chain is from a study of T-cell memory formation after mild COVID-19. TCRdb reprocessed the 5' RACE reads via MiXCR and lists one record per CDR3 protein. Of some 350,000 distinct CDR3 sequences listed, more than 15% are singletons. The CDR3 has 15 amino acids. V lost 7 bases to trimming and J lost 2 bases, with 14 bases between them. CDR1 is MNHEY, CDR2 SMNVEV, per germline (reference sequence). Sequencing was performed on PBMCs or a T cell subset sorted from them (not recorded which). The sequence was obtained from a man aged 18 to 30 who had mild COVID-19 (a few samples of this study predate the infection). Cell type and time point are not known. J is TRBJ2-2 and V is TRBV27; tentatively, D is TRBD2 (5 bases). The CDR3 loop is CASTSGLINTGELFF. DNA of the CDR3: TGTGCCAGCACCTCAGGACTCATAAACACCGGGGAGCTGTTTTTT.